This T cell receptor (beta chain) was observed in a study of tumor-infiltrating lymphocytes in primary liver carcinoma. About the research overall: Primary liver carcinomas in the patients were surgically resected.

The investigators made TCR beta cDNA from about 0.45 ug total RNA, using a constant-region primer. Three-round nested multiplex PCR performed with slightly modified ARM-PCR produced the TCR beta libraries. The two initial PCR rounds, roughly 11 cycles each, used TRBV1-TRBV30 forward and C-beta reverse primers. MiXCR, applied by TCRdb to the multiplex PCR reads, yields one record per CDR3 protein. The sample includes about 310,000 distinct CDR3 sequences, approximately 54% seen only once; the top ten take approximately 15%. Researchers drew blood RNA from unsorted whole blood and extracted germline DNA as well. The CDR3 consists of 16 residues. Between the trimmed V and J ends, which lost 5 bases and 7 bases, there was a span of 20 bases. Germline CDR1 SGHAT, CDR2 FQNNGV. Regarding this clonotype: A much larger clone differs by one base, so this may be a read error.

V usage is TRBV11-2 and J usage is TRBJ2-2; maybe TRBD2 (5 bases). The sequenced sample was peripheral blood. The TCR sequence derives from a young woman with primary liver carcinoma and hepatitis B virus infection. The CDR3 coding sequence is TGTGCCAGCAGCCAAGATACGGGAATCCCCATCGGGGAGCTGTTTTTT. Amino acids: CASSQDTGIPIGELFF. The complete variable domain, with remaining parts taken from reference TRBV11-2 and TRBJ2-2, reads EAGVAQSPRYKIIEKRQSVAFWCNPISGHATLYWYQQILGQGPKLLIQFQNNGVVDDSQLPKDRFSAERLKGVDSTLKIQPAKLEDSAVYLCASSQDTGIPIGELFFGEGSRLTVL.